This T cell receptor beta chain was obtained from a study of blood T cell repertoires in COVID-19. Study background: Material from acute and convalescent COVID-19 was sourced from the United States, Italy and Spain. T cells, B-cell-depleted T cells, or PBMCs supplied cDNA or gDNA.

The CDR3 is made up of 13 amino acids. Unmatched junction bases numbered 5, after V lost 5 bases and J lost 5 bases. CDR1 is SGHTA, CDR2 FQGNSA, per germline. In the study's own analysis: Amplified reference gene primers provided the basis for estimating nucleated cell counts. Profiling relied on immunoSEQ multiplex PCR, and the TCRdb table lists in-frame clones only, not all of them. V, J and clone size reflect that table, while D and trimming were determined from the DNA. The sample records more than 90,000 clones, roughly 90% being singletons. This rearrangement joins TRBV7-2 to TRBJ1-2, with 7 bases lining up with TRBD1. The sample comprised peripheral blood. The source is an older man who had recovered from COVID-19. The DNA for the CDR3 is TGTGCCAGCAGCGACCTCAGGGGGTATGGCTACACCTTC. It translates to CASSDLRGYGYTF.